This TCR beta chain was identified during a study of control samples from healthy donors and cancer patients. Assay used: immunoSEQ multiplex PCR; TCRdb lists only in-frame clones, some missing. Among 100,000 or so clones listed, about 80% were seen once. J lost 5 bases, V lost 6 bases, and 8 bases had no gene match. The CDR3 spans 14 residues. CDR1 and CDR2 (germline): GTSNPN, SVGIG (reference sequence). The chain is built from TRBV30 and TRBJ2-2; 8 bases fit TRBD2. Input material: blood. The receptor was isolated from a woman aged 45-65 years in good health. CDR3 region: CACPRRGGTGELFF. The CDR3 nucleotides read TGTGCCTGCCCACGACGGGGGGGGACCGGGGAGCTGTTTTTT. Looking up the rest from reference TRBV30 and TRBJ2-2 gives the full variable domain: SQTIHQWPATLVQPVGSPLSLECTVEGTSNPNLYWYRQAAGRGLQLLFYSVGIGQISSEVPQNLSASRPQDRQFILSSKKLLLSDSGFYLCACPRRGGTGELFFGEGSRLTVL.